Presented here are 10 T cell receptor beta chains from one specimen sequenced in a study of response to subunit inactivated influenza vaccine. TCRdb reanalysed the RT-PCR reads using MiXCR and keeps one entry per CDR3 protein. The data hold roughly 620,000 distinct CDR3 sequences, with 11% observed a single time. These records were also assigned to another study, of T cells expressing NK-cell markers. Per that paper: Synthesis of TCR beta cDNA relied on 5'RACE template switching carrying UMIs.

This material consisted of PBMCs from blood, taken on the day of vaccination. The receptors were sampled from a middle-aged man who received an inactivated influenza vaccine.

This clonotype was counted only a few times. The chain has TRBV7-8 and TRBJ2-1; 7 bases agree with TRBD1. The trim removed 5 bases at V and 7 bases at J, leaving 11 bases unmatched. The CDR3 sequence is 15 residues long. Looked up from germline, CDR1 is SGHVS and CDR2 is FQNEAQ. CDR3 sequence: CASSPRAGGENEQFF. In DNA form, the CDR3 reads TGTGCCAGCAGCCCCCGTGCAGGGGGTGAAAATGAGCAGTTCTTC.

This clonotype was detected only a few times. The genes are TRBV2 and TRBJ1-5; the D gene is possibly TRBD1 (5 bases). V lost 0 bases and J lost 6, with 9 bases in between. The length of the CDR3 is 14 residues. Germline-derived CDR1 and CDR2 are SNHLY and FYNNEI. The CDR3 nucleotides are TGTGCCAGCAGTGAAGCGCGGGGGAGTCAGCCCCAGCATTTT. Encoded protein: CASSEARGSQPQHF.

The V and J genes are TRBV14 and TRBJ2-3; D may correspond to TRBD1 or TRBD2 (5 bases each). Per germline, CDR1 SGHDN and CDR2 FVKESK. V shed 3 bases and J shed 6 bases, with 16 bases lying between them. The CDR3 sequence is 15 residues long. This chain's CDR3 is CASSHGLRDRDTQYF. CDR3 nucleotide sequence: TGTGCCAGCAGCCACGGACTCAGGGATAGGGATACGCAGTATTTT. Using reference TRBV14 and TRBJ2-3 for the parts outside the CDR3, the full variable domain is EAGVTQFPSHSVIEKGQTVTLRCDPISGHDNLYWYRRVMGKEIKFLLHFVKESKQDESGMPNNRFLAERTGGTYSTLKVQPAELEDSGVYFCASSHGLRDRDTQYFGPGTRLTVL.

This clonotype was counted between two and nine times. The CDR3 sequence is CASSSSWEGNIQYF. The CDR3 DNA reads TGTGCCAGCAGCTCCTCGTGGGAGGGAAACATTCAGTACTTC. The chain couples TRBV12-3 or TRBV12-4 to TRBJ2-4, with TRBD2 identical over 7 bases. Trimming removed 6 bases from V and 6 bases from J; junction bases left unmatched: 8. The CDR3 contains 14 residues.

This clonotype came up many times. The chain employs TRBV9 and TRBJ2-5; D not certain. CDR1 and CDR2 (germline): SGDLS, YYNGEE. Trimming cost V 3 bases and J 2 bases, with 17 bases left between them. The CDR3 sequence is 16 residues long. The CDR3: CASSGSVQGTQETQYF. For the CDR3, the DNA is TGTGCCAGCAGCGGCTCCGTTCAAGGTACACAAGAGACCCAGTACTTC.

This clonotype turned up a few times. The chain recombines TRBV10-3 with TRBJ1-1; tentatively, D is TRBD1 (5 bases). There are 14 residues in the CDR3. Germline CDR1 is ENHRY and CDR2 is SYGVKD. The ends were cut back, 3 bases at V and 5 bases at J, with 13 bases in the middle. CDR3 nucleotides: TGTGCCATCAGTGAAGAGCTCCGGGGGACTGAAGCTTTCTTT. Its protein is CAISEELRGTEAFF.

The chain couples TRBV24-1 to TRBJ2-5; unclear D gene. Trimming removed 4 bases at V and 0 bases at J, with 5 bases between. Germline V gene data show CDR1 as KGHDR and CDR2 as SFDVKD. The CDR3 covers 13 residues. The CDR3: CATSEVNQETQYF. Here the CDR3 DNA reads TGTGCCACCAGTGAGGTCAACCAAGAGACCCAGTACTTC.

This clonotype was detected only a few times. This chain's CDR3 is CASSTGQGMSSYNSPLHF. The CDR3 coding sequence is TGTGCCAGCAGCACGGGACAGGGTATGAGCTCCTATAATTCACCCCTCCACTTT. The chain has TRBV11-1 and TRBJ1-6; 9 nucleotides align to TRBD1. The germline V gene encodes CDR1 SGHAT and CDR2 FQDESV (reference sequence). With V trimmed by 5 bases and J by 0 bases, 8 bases remained unmatched. The CDR3 totals 18 residues.

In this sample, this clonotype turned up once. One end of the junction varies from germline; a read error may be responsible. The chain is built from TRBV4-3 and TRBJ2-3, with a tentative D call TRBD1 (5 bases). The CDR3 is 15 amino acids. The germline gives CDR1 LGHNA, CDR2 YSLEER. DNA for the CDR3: TGCGCCAGCAGCCAAGATCGGGTGGGGCCAGAAACGCAGTATTTT. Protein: CASSQDRVGPETQYF.

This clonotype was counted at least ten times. CDR3 nucleotides: TGTGCCAGCAGTTACGCCCGGAACACTGAAGCTTTCTTT. This codes for CASSYARNTEAFF. This chain joins TRBV6-5 and TRBJ1-1; D call uncertain. V was trimmed by 2 bases and J by 1 base, leaving 5 bases between them. Germline V CDR1 and CDR2: MNHEY, SVGAGI. The CDR3 length is 13 residues.